The 12 T cell receptor beta chains below come from one sample, sequenced in a study of regulatory T cells in long-lasting Graves disease. For TCR beta, libraries came from iRepertoire HTBI primers and Arm-PCR of CDR3 regions. TCRdb passed the multiplex PCR reads through MiXCR, listing each CDR3 protein once. This sample has roughly 430,000 distinct CDR3 sequences, with about 21% found just once. The time point here: persistent/refractory GD, antithyroid drugs over 5 years with positive TRAb. Following extraction of RNA from PBMCs, that RNA was used to make the TCR library. Sequences were derived from peripheral blood mononuclear cells (PBMCs), sampled when the disease was refractory, from a patient treated with antithyroid drugs. These TCRs come from a female donor with Graves disease.

The rearrangement uses TRBV6-5 and TRBJ2-3; D is unresolved. This CDR3 contains 14 residues. V shed 2 bases and J shed 0 bases, with 6 bases lying between them. Looked up from germline, CDR1 is MNHEY and CDR2 is SVGAGI. CDR3 loop: CASSYGMSTDTQYF. The CDR3 DNA follows: TGTGCCAGCAGTTACGGTATGAGCACAGATACGCAGTATTTT.

This clonotype has a count of ten or more. The genes are TRBV6-5 and TRBJ1-1; 8 nucleotides align to TRBD1. With 0 bases clipped from V and 10 bases from J, the junction kept 4 bases outside the gene matches. The CDR3 sequence is 13 residues long. Germline loops: CDR1 MNHEY, CDR2 SVGAGI. CDR3 protein: CASSYSSTGGAFF. The CDR3 nucleotides are TGTGCCAGCAGTTACTCGAGCACAGGGGGAGCTTTCTTT.

This sequence joins TRBV10-3 and TRBJ1-1; 8 bases line up with TRBD1. The ends lost 1 base at V and 3 bases at J; junction bases unmatched: 4. Germline CDR1 ENHRY, CDR2 SYGVKD. This CDR3 has 15 residues. The CDR3 loop reads CAISEFYRGDTEAFF. The CDR3 DNA sequence: TGTGCCATCAGTGAGTTCTACAGGGGGGACACTGAAGCTTTCTTT.

The genes are TRBV20-1 and TRBJ2-7; D not certain. This CDR3 region has 14 residues. Germline V CDR1 and CDR2: DFQATT, SNEGSKA (reference sequence). The germline V and J ends were trimmed by 1 base and 5 bases, with 15 bases remaining between them. CDR3 region: CSARGNSFPDEQYF. DNA for the CDR3: TGCAGTGCTAGAGGGAATAGCTTTCCTGACGAGCAGTACTTC.

This clonotype was seen repeatedly, ten times or more. The V gene is TRBV2, the J gene TRBJ2-7; 10 bases map to TRBD2. The CDR3 consists of 15 residues. CDR1 is SNHLY, CDR2 FYNNEI, per germline. V dropped 4 bases and J dropped 3; count of bases not matched to a gene: 6. CDR3 sequence reads: CASSGTSGNLYEQYF. Here the CDR3 DNA reads TGTGCCAGCAGTGGGACTAGCGGAAACCTCTACGAGCAGTACTTC.

At least ten counts were recorded for this clonotype. The chain recombines TRBV28 with TRBJ2-7, with a possible D match to TRBD1 (6 bases). CDR1 MDHEN and CDR2 SYDVKM come from the germline V gene. This CDR3 is 14 amino acids long. Trimming took 4 bases from V and 2 from J, leaving 12 bases between them. DNA for the CDR3: TGTGCCAGCAGTTCCGGGACACTCACCTACGAGCAGTACTTC. Its protein product is CASSSGTLTYEQYF. The entire variable domain, with the rest obtained from reference TRBV28 and TRBJ2-7, is as follows: DVKVTQSSRYLVKRTGEKVFLECVQDMDHENMFWYRQDPGLGLRLIYFSYDVKMKEKGDIPEGYSVSREKKERFSLILESASTNQTSMYLCASSSGTLTYEQYFGPGTRLTVT.

In this sample, this clonotype turned up many times. CDR3 in amino acids: CASSPDTFSYEQYF. Here the CDR3 DNA reads TGTGCCAGCAGCCCGGACACTTTTTCCTACGAGCAGTACTTC. The V call is TRBV28, the J call TRBJ2-7; perhaps TRBD1 as D (5 bases). CDR1 MDHEN and CDR2 SYDVKM come from the germline V gene. V was clipped by 6 bases and J by 1 base, with 13 bases between them. There are 14 residues in the CDR3.

This clonotype has a count of ten or more. The J gene is TRBJ2-6, the V gene TRBV18; D may be TRBD1 or TRBD2 (5 bases each). CDR3 size: 16 residues. The germline V and J ends were trimmed by 4 bases and 0 bases, with 10 bases remaining between them. CDR1 is KGHSH and CDR2 is LQKENI in the germline V gene. The CDR3 is CASSRDGGSGANVLTF. CDR3 in DNA: TGTGCCAGCTCACGGGACGGCGGCTCTGGGGCCAACGTCCTGACTTTC.

The CDR3 spells CASSQDWRGALHQYF. CDR3 nucleotides: TGTGCCAGCAGCCAAGATTGGCGCGGAGCCCTCCACCAGTACTTC. This sequence joins TRBV3-1 and TRBJ2-5; D not resolved. This CDR3 is built from 15 residues. Trimming took 0 bases from V and 10 from J, leaving 18 bases between them. Germline assignment: CDR1 LGHDT and CDR2 YNNKEL (reference sequence).

The chain couples TRBV20-1 to TRBJ2-3; TRBD2 matches 7 bases. Germline V lookup: CDR1 DFQATT, CDR2 SNEGSKA (reference sequence). V shed 5 bases, J shed 2 bases, and the junction held 7 bases outside the gene matches. The CDR3 has 14 residues. CDR3 DNA: TGCAGTGCTCCTCCTAGCGGCTCCACAGATACGCAGTATTTT. This translates into CSAPPSGSTDTQYF.

This rearrangement joins TRBV27 to TRBJ2-2; 9 bases are a match to TRBD1. Per the germline V gene, CDR1 is MNHEY and CDR2 is SMNVEV (reference sequence). The CDR3 runs 15 residues. V was clipped by 2 bases and J by 6 bases; unmatched bases: 4. CDR3 sequence: CASSLAGTGPGELFF. In DNA form, the CDR3 reads TGTGCCAGCAGTTTAGCCGGGACAGGGCCCGGGGAGCTGTTTTTT.

This clonotype was seen a few times. The chain uses TRBV20-1 and TRBJ2-2; D is undetermined. Germline V lookup: CDR1 DFQATT, CDR2 SNEGSKA (reference sequence). The V end was cut by 6 bases, the J end by 5 bases, with 10 bases between. CDR3 size: 12 residues. In DNA, the CDR3 is TGCAGTGCAGGCCGAAGTACCGGGGAGCTGTTTTTT. It yields the protein CSAGRSTGELFF.